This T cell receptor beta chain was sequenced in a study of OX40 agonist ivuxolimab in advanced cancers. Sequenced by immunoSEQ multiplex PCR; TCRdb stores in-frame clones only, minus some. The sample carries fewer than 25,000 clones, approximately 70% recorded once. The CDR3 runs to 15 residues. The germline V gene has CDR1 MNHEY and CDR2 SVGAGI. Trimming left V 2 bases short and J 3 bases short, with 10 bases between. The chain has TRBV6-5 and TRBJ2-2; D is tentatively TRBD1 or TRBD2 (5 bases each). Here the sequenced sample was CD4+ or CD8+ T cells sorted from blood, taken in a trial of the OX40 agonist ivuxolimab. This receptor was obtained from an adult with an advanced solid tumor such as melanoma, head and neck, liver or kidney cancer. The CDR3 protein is CASSYRDGYTGELFF. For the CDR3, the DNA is TGTGCCAGCAGTTACCGGGACGGTTACACCGGGGAGCTGTTTTTT.